A selection of T cell receptor beta chains follows, all from one sample in a study of CD8+CD57+ T cells in acquired aplastic anemia. TCRdb itself ran the reads through MiXCR, one entry per CDR3 protein. The profile shows about 400,000 distinct CDR3 sequences, 60% to 80% of them singletons. Source material: sorted CD4+, CD8+, or CD8+CD57+ T cells (not recorded which) from PBMCs. These receptors all come from a human donor in good health, serving as a control. The CDR3 runs from the conserved cysteine through the conserved F or W. The D gene is left open where the match is weak. Expanded clones get a size class; other rows say once, few or many, or leave the size out.

J,D,V,size,CDR3,DNA
TRBJ2-3,NA,TRBV5-1,few,CASSHARGAGNEQYF,TGCGCCAGCAGCCATGCGCGCGGGGCAGGAAATGAGCAGTATTTT
TRBJ1-1,NA,TRBV29-1,NA,CTSLPKAFF,TGCACCTCATTACCTAAAGCTTTCTTT
TRBJ2-2,NA,TRBV7-3,NA,CASSSSNAGGLFF,TGTGCCAGCAGCTCCAGTAACGCCGGGGGGCTGTTTTTT
TRBJ2-7,NA,TRBV20-1,NA,CSAPRADPKHF,TGCAGTGCTCCAAGGGCTGATCCTAAGCACTTC
TRBJ1-2,TRBD1,TRBV20-1,NA,CSVDSVNRGRATNYGYTF,TGCAGTGTCGACTCGGTAAACAGGGGCCGGGCCACTAACTATGGCTACACCTTC
TRBJ2-5,NA,TRBV7-6,NA,CASSVGSASMTPQYF,TGTGCCAGCAGCGTGGGCAGTGCCTCGATGACCCCGCAGTACTTC
TRBJ2-3,NA,TRBV10-2,many,CASRDYPSTDTQYF,TGCGCCAGCAGGGACTACCCTAGCACAGATACGCAGTATTTT
TRBJ2-7,TRBD2,TRBV12-5,NA,CASSFTLGLAAYEQYF,TGTGCCAGCAGTTTCACCCTAGGACTAGCGGCCTACGAGCAGTACTTC
TRBJ2-5,NA,TRBV5-1,NA,CATGSRDTQYF,TGCGCCACCGGGTCACGGGACACCCAGTACTTC
TRBJ2-3,TRBD2,TRBV7-4,NA,CASSSAGDYSSTVTQYF,TGTGCCAGCAGCTCAGCGGGGGACTACTCTAGCACAGTTACGCAGTATTTT
TRBJ1-2,NA,TRBV29-1,many,CSVESVNYGYTF,TGCAGCGTTGAGTCAGTTAACTATGGCTACACCTTC
TRBJ2-2,NA,TRBV20-1,many,CSARVAGTNTGELFF,TGCAGTGCTAGGGTTGCGGGGACGAACACCGGGGAGCTGTTTTTT
TRBJ2-2,TRBD1,TRBV10-2,many,CAINTRDRFSNTGELFF,TGCGCCATTAACACCCGGGACAGGTTTAGTAACACCGGGGAGCTGTTTTTT
TRBJ1-2,NA,TRBV7-2,many,CASSFLENYGYTF,TGTGCCAGCAGCTTCCTAGAGAACTATGGCTACACCTTC
TRBJ1-5,TRBD1,TRBV7-9,NA,CASSSQDRYRPLWF,TGTGCCAGCAGCTCACAGGACAGGTACCGCCCACTATGGTTT
TRBJ1-6,TRBD1,TRBV7-9,NA,CASSAAGGSPPHLHF,TGTGCCAGCAGCGCCGCAGGGGGCTCACCCCCCCACCTTCACTTT
TRBJ1-1,NA,TRBV20-1,NA,CSAGPQGASTLEAFF,TGCAGTGCTGGACCACAGGGCGCCTCGACCTTAGAAGCTTTCTTT